One and the same sample provided the 20 T cell receptor beta chains below, sequenced in a study of cytomegalovirus exposure and HLA in healthy donors. In the PCR, 60 Vbeta and 13 Jbeta primers were used. The table came from immunoSEQ multiplex PCR; TCRdb's copy has only in-frame clones and leaves some out. This sample yields 70,000 or so clones, of which more than 80% are seen a single time; 1.5% to 2.5% belongs to the top ten. The sample was PBMCs. All receptors come from a woman in her 30s in good health and CMV-seronegative.

This chain connects TRBV10-3 to TRBJ2-1; 8 nucleotides agree with TRBD2. The J segment lost 7 bases and the V segment lost 6 bases, leaving 8 bases of the junction unmatched. CDR1 is ENHRY, CDR2 SYGVKD, per germline. The CDR3 length is 14 residues. The DNA of the CDR3 is TGTGCCATCAGGATCAGCGGGAGTCGGAATGAGCAGTTCTTC. Protein: CAIRISGSRNEQFF.

This clone was seen a handful of times. The rearrangement joins TRBV6-6 to TRBJ2-1; D is ambiguous. CDR1 is MNHNY and CDR2 is SVGAGI in the germline V gene (reference sequence). This CDR3 is 15 amino acids long. The V gene lost 1 base and the J gene lost 0 bases, with 7 bases spanning the gap. The CDR3 coding sequence is TGTGCCAGCAGTTACTTCGGTAACTCCTACAATGAGCAGTTCTTC. Translating it yields CASSYFGNSYNEQFF.

This clone was recorded once. This chain joins TRBV9 and TRBJ2-3; D is unclear. Trimming stripped 0 bases from V and 0 bases from J, with 14 bases between. CDR3 size: 17 residues. CDR1 and CDR2 (germline): SGDLS, YYNGEE. The CDR3 coding sequence is TGTGCCAGCAGCGTAGTAGGCAGCGATCCTAGCACAGATACGCAGTATTTT. Translation: CASSVVGSDPSTDTQYF.

The chain couples TRBV9 to TRBJ2-2, with 11 bases identical to TRBD1. Per germline, CDR1 SGDLS and CDR2 YYNGEE. The CDR3 consists of 16 residues. The V and J ends lost 2 bases and 7 bases, in that order; junction bases with no gene match: 7. In nucleotides, the CDR3 is TGTGCCAGCAGCGTCTTGCCGGGACAGGGGGTCGGGGAGCTGTTTTTT. Its translation is CASSVLPGQGVGELFF. Full variable domain (outside the CDR3, taken from reference TRBV9 and TRBJ2-2): DSGVTQTPKHLITATGQRVTLRCSPRSGDLSVYWYQQSLDQGLQFLIQYYNGEERAKGNILERFSAQQFPDLHSELNLSSLELGDSALYFCASSVLPGQGVGELFFGEGSRLTVL.

J is TRBJ1-3 and V is TRBV6-1; D not resolved. The CDR3 totals 14 residues. The V and J ends lost 4 bases and 3 bases respectively, with 10 bases between them. Germline loops: CDR1 MNHNS, CDR2 SASEGT. Here the CDR3 reads CASSVESLGNTIYF. CDR3 bases: TGTGCCAGCAGTGTTGAATCACTTGGAAACACCATATATTTT.

The chain has TRBV7-6 and TRBJ2-1, with D perhaps matching TRBD2 (5 bases). The CDR3 spans 16 residues. The V and J ends lost 1 base and 4 bases respectively, with 14 bases between them. The germline gives CDR1 SGHVS, CDR2 FNYEAQ. The CDR3 coding sequence is TGTGCCAGCAGCTTAGAACGGACTGGAACTTACAATGAGCAGTTCTTC. Protein: CASSLERTGTYNEQFF.

The chain couples TRBV4-1 to TRBJ1-5; 10 positions agree with TRBD1. The junction had 7 bases not matched to a gene; V was cut back by 5 bases and J by 6 bases. This CDR3 is 15 amino acids long. Per germline, CDR1 MGHRA and CDR2 YSYEKL. CDR3 region: CASSSDRGQGQPQHF. The CDR3 DNA reads as TGCGCCAGCAGCTCAGACAGGGGGCAGGGTCAGCCCCAGCATTTT.

J is TRBJ1-2 and V is TRBV6-5; TRBD1 aligns across 9 bases. V lost 5 bases to trimming and J lost 7 bases; unmatched junction nucleotides: 5. The CDR3 contains 13 residues. Germline loops: CDR1 MNHEY, CDR2 SVGAGI. The CDR3: CASSRTGDGGYTF. The CDR3 DNA follows: TGTGCCAGCAGTAGGACAGGGGATGGTGGCTACACCTTC.

This sequence joins TRBV10-3 and TRBJ2-3; 7 positions match TRBD1. CDR3 size: 19 residues. Germline CDR1 ENHRY, CDR2 SYGVKD. J gave up 0 bases and V 10 bases, and 22 bases lay outside the gene matches. CDR3 nucleotide sequence: TGTGCCACCCGATTAAATAACAGGGGATCTAGTGCTAGCACAGATACGCAGTATTTT. Its protein product is CATRLNNRGSSASTDTQYF.

This chain joins TRBV19 and TRBJ1-2, with 7 bases that match TRBD1. Germline V lookup: CDR1 LNHDA, CDR2 SQIVND (reference sequence). The length of the CDR3 is 13 residues. The J segment lost 0 bases and the V segment lost 8 bases, leaving 3 bases of the junction unmatched. Written as DNA, the CDR3 is TGTGCCAGTTCCGGACAGGCTAACTATGGCTACACCTTC. Its protein product is CASSGQANYGYTF. Full variable domain (remainder filled in from reference TRBV19 and TRBJ1-2): DGGITQSPKYLFRKEGQNVTLSCEQNLNHDAMYWYRQDPGQGLRLIYYSQIVNDFQKGDIAEGYSVSREKKESFPLTVTSAQKNPTAFYLCASSGQANYGYTFGSGTRLTVV.

The V and J genes are TRBV4-2 and TRBJ2-7, with 12 bases matching TRBD2. Germline CDR1 reads LGHNA; CDR2 reads YNFKEQ. CDR3 size: 20 residues. V lost 1 base, J lost 2 bases, and 15 bases stayed unmatched. The chain's CDR3 is CASSQGGGVTSGSGAYEQYF. The CDR3 nucleotides are TGTGCCAGCAGCCAAGGCGGGGGGGTGACTAGCGGGAGTGGGGCCTACGAGCAGTACTTC.

The chain links TRBV7-9 to TRBJ2-7, with 7 bases lining up with TRBD1. V lost 5 bases to trimming and J lost 0 bases; unmatched junction nucleotides: 13. The CDR3 contains 17 residues. Germline V gene lookup returns CDR1 SEHNR and CDR2 FQNEAQ (reference sequence). The DNA for the CDR3 is TGTGCCAGCAGCCACCCCCTTCGACAGGGAAGCTCCTACGAGCAGTACTTC. Translated: CASSHPLRQGSSYEQYF.

The rearrangement links TRBV7-9 to TRBJ1-4, with D maybe TRBD1 (6 bases). Trimming took off 0 bases at V and 4 bases at J, with 9 bases between the two ends. This CDR3 region has 15 residues. Looked up from germline, CDR1 is SEHNR and CDR2 is FQNEAQ (reference sequence). The DNA of the CDR3 is TGTGCCAGCAGCTTAGCAGGGGGAGTTAATGAAAAACTGTTTTTT. The encoded protein is CASSLAGGVNEKLFF.

The J gene is TRBJ2-3, the V gene TRBV28; 8 nucleotides align to TRBD2. Per the germline V gene, CDR1 is MDHEN and CDR2 is SYDVKM. The CDR3 sequence is 15 residues long. V was pared by 5 bases and J by 2 bases, with 6 bases of the junction left unmatched. The CDR3 protein is CASSGAGVLTDTQYF. The CDR3 DNA is TGTGCCAGCAGTGGAGCGGGAGTTCTCACAGATACGCAGTATTTT.

This rearrangement joins TRBV6-5 to TRBJ2-1; D gene uncertain. V lost 6 bases, J lost 2 bases, and 14 bases lay in between. Germline lookup yields CDR1 MNHEY and CDR2 SVGAGI. This CDR3 has 15 residues. The CDR3 coding sequence is TGTGCCAGCAGGCTGAGTTATACCCCCTACAATGAGCAGTTCTTC. Translated, it gives CASRLSYTPYNEQFF.

V usage is TRBV15 and J usage is TRBJ2-7; D gene ambiguous. Trimming took 1 base from V and 0 from J, leaving 13 bases between them. The CDR3 sequence is 16 residues long. Germline assignment: CDR1 LNHNV and CDR2 YYDKDF (reference sequence). The CDR3 bases are TGTGCCACCAGCAGAGGATTAAGTAGAGGCTCCTACGAGCAGTACTTC. Its protein product is CATSRGLSRGSYEQYF.

This clone came up a few times. This sequence joins TRBV9 and TRBJ2-1; 12 bases map to TRBD2. CDR3 size: 17 residues. Per germline, CDR1 SGDLS and CDR2 YYNGEE. V shed 3 bases, J shed 2 bases, and the junction held 6 bases outside the gene matches. DNA of the CDR3: TGTGCCAGCAGCGCTACTAGCGGGAGGCACCCCTACAATGAGCAGTTCTTC. It is translated as CASSATSGRHPYNEQFF.

The chain joins TRBV4-3 to TRBJ2-1; the match to TRBD2 covers 9 bases. J gave up 5 bases and V 4 bases, and 6 bases lay outside the gene matches. This CDR3 has 15 amino acids. Germline assignment: CDR1 LGHNA and CDR2 YSLEER. The CDR3 region is CASSREREVHNEQFF. In DNA, the CDR3 is TGCGCCAGCAGCCGAGAGCGGGAGGTCCACAATGAGCAGTTCTTC.

The chain is built from TRBV15 and TRBJ2-7, with 8 nucleotides matching TRBD1. After removal of 3 bases from V and 3 bases from J, the junction contained 4 bases not matched to a gene. This CDR3 region has 14 residues. Germline values: CDR1 LNHNV, CDR2 YYDKDF (reference sequence). In DNA, the CDR3 is TGTGCCACCAGCAGGGACAGGGTAAACTACGAGCAGTACTTC. This sequence encodes CATSRDRVNYEQYF. The whole variable domain, remainder taken from reference TRBV15 and TRBJ2-7, is DAMVIQNPRYQVTQFGKPVTLSCSQTLNHNVMYWYQQKSSQAPKLLFHYYDKDFNNEADTPDNFQSRRPNTSFCFLDIRSPGLGDTAMYLCATSRDRVNYEQYFGPGTRLTVT.

In its sample, this clone was seen once. The V call is TRBV7-2, the J call TRBJ2-7; TRBD2 matches 7 bases. Germline V gene data show CDR1 as SGHTA and CDR2 as FQGNSA. Losses at the gene ends were 8 bases for V and 5 bases for J; bases not matched to a gene: 6. The length of the CDR3 is 12 residues. CDR3 region: CASRDYLNEQYF. DNA for the CDR3: TGTGCCAGCCGGGACTATCTAAACGAGCAGTACTTC.